The clone carrying this T cell receptor beta chain was recorded only once. Trimming stripped 2 bases from V and 10 bases from J, with 9 bases between. In germline, CDR1 is SGHAT, CDR2 FQNNGV. The CDR3 is made up of 11 amino acids. The data stem from a study of OX40 agonist ivuxolimab in advanced cancers. Turning to the study itself: Those enrolled were about 82% male, with a mean age of about 66 years and ages from roughly 20 to 85. Therapy given before enrollment (anti-PD-1, anti-PD-L1 or anti-CTLA-4) was allowed, and 30% to 50% had some.

The method was immunoSEQ multiplex PCR; TCRdb's version includes in-frame clones alone and lacks a portion of them. Here the sample spans 30,000 to 40,000 clones, roughly 89% being singletons. This specimen was CD4+ or CD8+ T cells sorted from blood, taken in a trial of the OX40 agonist ivuxolimab. The receptor comes from an adult with an advanced solid tumor such as melanoma, head and neck, liver or kidney cancer. This chain uses TRBV11-2 with TRBJ2-7; possible D gene TRBD2, 6 bases. CDR3 coding DNA: TGTGCCAGCAGCTTAACGGGACTCCAGTACTTC. Protein sequence: CASSLTGLQYF.